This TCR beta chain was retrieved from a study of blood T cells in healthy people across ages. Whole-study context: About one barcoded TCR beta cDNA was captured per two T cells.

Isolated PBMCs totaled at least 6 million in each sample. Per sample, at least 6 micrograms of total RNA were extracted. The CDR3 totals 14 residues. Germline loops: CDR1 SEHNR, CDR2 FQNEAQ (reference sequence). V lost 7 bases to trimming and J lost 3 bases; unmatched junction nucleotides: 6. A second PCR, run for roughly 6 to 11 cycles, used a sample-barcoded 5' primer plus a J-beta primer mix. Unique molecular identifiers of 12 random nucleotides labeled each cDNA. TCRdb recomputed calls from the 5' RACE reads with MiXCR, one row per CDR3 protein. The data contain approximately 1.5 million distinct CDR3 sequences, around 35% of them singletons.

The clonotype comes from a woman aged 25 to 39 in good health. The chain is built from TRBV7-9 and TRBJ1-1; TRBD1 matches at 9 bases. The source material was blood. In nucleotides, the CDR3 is TGTGCCAGCACCGAACAGGGGGCTGACACTGAAGCTTTCTTT. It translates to CASTEQGADTEAFF.